This T cell receptor (beta chain) was observed in a study of CD4 T cells in relation to SARS-CoV-2 and coronaviruses. The CDR3 totals 14 residues. Per germline, CDR1 MNHEY and CDR2 SVGAGI. The junction had 7 bases not matched to a gene; V was cut back by 8 bases and J by 1 base. Profiling relied on immunoSEQ multiplex PCR, and the TCRdb table lists in-frame clones only, not all of them. Of roughly 36,000 clones listed, approximately 83% were seen once; the top ten hold roughly 3%. The chain carries TRBV6-5 and TRBJ1-1; TRBD1 aligns across 7 bases. The receptor's source is an adult with COVID-19. The sequenced sample was memory CD4+ T cells from PBMCs. The CDR3 DNA reads as TGTGCCAGCGCCGGGAGGACAGGGAACACTGAAGCTTTCTTT. Protein product: CASAGRTGNTEAFF.